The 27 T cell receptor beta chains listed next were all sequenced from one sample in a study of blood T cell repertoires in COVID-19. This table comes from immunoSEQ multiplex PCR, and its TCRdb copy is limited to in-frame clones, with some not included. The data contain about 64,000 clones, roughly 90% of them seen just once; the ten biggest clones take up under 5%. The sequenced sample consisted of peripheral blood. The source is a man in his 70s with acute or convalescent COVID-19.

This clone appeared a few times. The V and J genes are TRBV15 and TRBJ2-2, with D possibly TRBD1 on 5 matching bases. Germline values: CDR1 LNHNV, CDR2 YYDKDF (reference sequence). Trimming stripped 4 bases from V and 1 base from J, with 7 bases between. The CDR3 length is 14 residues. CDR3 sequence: CATSTGQNTGELFF. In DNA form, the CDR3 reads TGTGCCACCAGCACCGGACAGAACACCGGGGAGCTGTTTTTT.

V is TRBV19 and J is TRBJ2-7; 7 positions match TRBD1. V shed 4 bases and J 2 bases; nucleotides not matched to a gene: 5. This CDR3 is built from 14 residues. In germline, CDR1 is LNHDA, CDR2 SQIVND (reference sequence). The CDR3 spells CASSTGTAAYEQYF. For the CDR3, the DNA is TGTGCCAGTAGTACCGGGACAGCAGCCTACGAGCAGTACTTC.

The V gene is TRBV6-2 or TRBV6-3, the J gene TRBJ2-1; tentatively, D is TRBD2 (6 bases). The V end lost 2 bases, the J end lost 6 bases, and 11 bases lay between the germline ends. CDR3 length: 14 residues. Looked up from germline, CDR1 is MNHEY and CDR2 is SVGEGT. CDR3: CASSYGGTLNEQFF. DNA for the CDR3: TGTGCCAGCAGTTACGGTGGGACTCTCAATGAGCAGTTCTTC.

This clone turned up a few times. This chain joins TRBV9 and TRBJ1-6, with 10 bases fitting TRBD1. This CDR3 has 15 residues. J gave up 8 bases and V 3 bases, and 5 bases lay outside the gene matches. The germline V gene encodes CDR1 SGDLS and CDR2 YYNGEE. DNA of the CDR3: TGTGCCAGCAGCGCGTCGGGACAGGGGTATTCACCCCTCCACTTT. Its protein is CASSASGQGYSPLHF.

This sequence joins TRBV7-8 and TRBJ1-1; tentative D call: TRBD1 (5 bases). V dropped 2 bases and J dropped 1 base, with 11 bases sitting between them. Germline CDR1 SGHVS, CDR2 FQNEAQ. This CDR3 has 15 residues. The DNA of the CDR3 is TGTGCCAGCAGCTTACTTCAGGGAAGGAACACTGAAGCTTTCTTT. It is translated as CASSLLQGRNTEAFF.

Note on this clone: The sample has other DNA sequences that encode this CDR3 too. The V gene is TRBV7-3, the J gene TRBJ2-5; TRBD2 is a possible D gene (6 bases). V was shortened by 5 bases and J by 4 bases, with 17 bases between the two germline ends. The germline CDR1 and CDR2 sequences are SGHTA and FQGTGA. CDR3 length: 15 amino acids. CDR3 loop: CASSPTGTWGETQYF. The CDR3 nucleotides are TGTGCCAGCAGCCCAACCGGGACTTGGGGAGAGACCCAGTACTTC.

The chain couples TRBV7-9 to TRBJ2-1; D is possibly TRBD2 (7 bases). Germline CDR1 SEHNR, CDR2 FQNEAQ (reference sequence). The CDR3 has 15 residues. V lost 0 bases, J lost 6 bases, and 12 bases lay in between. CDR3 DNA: TGTGCCAGCAGCTTAGCGGGGGGGCCGGCCAATGAGCAGTTCTTC. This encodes CASSLAGGPANEQFF.

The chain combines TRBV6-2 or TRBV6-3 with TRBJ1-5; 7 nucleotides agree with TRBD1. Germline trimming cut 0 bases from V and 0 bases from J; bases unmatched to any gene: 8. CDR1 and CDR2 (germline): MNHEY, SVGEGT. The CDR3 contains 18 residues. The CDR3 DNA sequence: TGTGCCAGCAGTTACTCGTTAGGGACAGCCTATAGCAATCAGCCCCAGCATTTT. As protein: CASSYSLGTAYSNQPQHF.

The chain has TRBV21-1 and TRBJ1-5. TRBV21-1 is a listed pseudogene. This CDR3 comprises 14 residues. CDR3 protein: CASIPREINQPQHF. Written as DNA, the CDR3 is TGTGCCAGCATCCCCCGGGAAATCAATCAGCCCCAGCATTTT.

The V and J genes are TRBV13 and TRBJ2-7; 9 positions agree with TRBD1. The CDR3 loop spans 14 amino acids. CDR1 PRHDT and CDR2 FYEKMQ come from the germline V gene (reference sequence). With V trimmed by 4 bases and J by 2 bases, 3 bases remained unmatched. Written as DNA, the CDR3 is TGTGCCAGCAGCTCCGGGACAGGGCCCTACGAGCAGTACTTC. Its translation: CASSSGTGPYEQYF.

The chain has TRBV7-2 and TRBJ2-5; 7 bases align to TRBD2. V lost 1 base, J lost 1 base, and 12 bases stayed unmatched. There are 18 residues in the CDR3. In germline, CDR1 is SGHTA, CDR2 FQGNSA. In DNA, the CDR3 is TGTGCCAGCAGCTTAGTGACGGGGGGTTTCACGTTCCAAGAGACCCAGTACTTC. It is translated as CASSLVTGGFTFQETQYF.

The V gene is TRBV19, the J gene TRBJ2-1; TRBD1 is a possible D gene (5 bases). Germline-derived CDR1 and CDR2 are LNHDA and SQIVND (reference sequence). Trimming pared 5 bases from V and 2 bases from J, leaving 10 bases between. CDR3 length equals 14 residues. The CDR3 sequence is CASSPQGTYNEQFF. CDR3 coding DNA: TGTGCCAGTAGTCCCCAGGGAACCTACAATGAGCAGTTCTTC.

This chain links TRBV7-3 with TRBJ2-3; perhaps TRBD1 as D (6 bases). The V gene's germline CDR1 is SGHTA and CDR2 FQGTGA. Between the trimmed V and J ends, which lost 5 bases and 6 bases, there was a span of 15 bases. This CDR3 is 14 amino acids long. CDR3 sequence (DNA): TGTGCCAGCAGCCGTGACAGGTCCGGCGATACGCAGTATTTT. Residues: CASSRDRSGDTQYF.

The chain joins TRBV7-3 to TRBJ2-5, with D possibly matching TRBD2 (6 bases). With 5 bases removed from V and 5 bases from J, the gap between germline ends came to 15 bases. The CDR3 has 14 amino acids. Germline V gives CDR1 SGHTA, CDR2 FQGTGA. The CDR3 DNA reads TGTGCCAGCAGCCCCGGGGGAACCCCCGAGACCCAGTACTTC. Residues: CASSPGGTPETQYF. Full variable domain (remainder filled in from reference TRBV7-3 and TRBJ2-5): GAGVSQTPSNKVTEKGKYVELRCDPISGHTALYWYRQSLGQGPEFLIYFQGTGAADDSGLPNDRFFAVRPEGSVSTLKIQRTERGDSAVYLCASSPGGTPETQYFGPGTRLLVL.

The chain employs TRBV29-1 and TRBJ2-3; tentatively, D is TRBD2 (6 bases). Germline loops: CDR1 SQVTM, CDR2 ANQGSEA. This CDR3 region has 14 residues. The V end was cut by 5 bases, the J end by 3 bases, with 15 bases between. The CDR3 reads CSVQKGGVTDTQYF. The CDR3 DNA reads TGCAGCGTTCAAAAGGGCGGGGTAACAGATACGCAGTATTTT.

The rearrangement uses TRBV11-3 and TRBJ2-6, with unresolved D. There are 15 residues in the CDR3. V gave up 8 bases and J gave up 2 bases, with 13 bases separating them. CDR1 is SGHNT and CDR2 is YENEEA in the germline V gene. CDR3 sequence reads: CASSASAPGANVLTF. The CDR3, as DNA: TGTGCCAGCTCCGCTTCTGCGCCTGGGGCCAACGTCCTGACTTTC.

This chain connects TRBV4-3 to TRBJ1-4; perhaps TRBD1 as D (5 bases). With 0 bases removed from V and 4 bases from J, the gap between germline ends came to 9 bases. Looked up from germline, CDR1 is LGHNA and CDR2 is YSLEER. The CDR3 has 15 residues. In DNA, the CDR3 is TGCGCCAGCAGCCAAGATCACGGGGGTAATGAAAAACTGTTTTTT. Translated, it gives CASSQDHGGNEKLFF.

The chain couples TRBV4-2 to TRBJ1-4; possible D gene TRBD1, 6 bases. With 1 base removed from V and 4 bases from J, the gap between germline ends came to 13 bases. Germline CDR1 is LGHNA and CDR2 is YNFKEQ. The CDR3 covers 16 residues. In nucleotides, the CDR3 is TGTGCCAGCAGCCAAGGCAGCACAGGGTTTAATGAAAAACTGTTTTTT. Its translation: CASSQGSTGFNEKLFF.

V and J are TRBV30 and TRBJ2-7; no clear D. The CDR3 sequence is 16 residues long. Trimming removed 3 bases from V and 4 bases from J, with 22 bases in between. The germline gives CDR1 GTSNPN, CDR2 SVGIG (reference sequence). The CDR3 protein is CAWSLGLLSKPYEQYF. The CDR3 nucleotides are TGTGCCTGGAGCCTTGGGCTCCTTTCGAAGCCTTACGAGCAGTACTTC.

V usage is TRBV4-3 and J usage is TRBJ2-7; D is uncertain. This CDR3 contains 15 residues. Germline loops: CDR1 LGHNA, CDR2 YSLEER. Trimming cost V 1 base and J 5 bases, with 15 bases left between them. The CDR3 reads CASSQAYFRGHEQYF. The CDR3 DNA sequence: TGCGCCAGCAGCCAAGCATATTTTCGTGGCCACGAGCAGTACTTC.

The CDR3 DNA reads TGTGCCAGCAGCTTTGCGGGGGGCCGCTACGAGCAGTACTTC. Its translation: CASSFAGGRYEQYF. V gene TRBV5-5 combines with J gene TRBJ2-7; 8 positions match TRBD2. V was pared by 2 bases and J by 3 bases, with 4 bases of the junction left unmatched. The CDR3 totals 14 residues. Looked up from germline, CDR1 is SGHKS and CDR2 is YYEKEE (reference sequence).

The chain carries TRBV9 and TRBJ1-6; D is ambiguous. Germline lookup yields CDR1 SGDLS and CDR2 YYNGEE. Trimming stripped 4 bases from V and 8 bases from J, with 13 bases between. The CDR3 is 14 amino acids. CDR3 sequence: CASSPKRAHSPLHF. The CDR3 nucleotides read TGTGCCAGCAGCCCCAAGAGGGCACATTCACCCCTCCACTTT.

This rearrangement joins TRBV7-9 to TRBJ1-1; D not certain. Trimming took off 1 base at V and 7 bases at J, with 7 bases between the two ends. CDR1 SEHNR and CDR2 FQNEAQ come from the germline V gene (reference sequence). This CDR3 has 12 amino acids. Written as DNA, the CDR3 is TGTGCCAGCAGCTTAGGTCCAGATGAAGCTTTCTTT. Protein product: CASSLGPDEAFF.

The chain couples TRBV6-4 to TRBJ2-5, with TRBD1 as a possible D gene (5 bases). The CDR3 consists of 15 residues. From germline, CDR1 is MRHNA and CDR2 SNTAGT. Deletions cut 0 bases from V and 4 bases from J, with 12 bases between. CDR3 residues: CASSDSMHRGETQYF. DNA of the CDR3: TGTGCCAGCAGTGACTCTATGCATAGGGGAGAGACCCAGTACTTC.

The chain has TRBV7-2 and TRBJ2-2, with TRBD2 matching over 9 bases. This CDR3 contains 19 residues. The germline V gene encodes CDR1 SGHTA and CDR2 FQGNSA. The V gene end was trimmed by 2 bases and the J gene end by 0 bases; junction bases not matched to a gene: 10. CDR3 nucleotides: TGTGCCAGCAGCTTAAGACGACTAGCGGTGCCAACGAACACCGGGGAGCTGTTTTTT. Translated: CASSLRRLAVPTNTGELFF.

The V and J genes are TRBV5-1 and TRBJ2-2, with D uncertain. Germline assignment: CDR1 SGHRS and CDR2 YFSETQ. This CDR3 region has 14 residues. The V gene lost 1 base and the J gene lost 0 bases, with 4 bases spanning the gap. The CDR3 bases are TGCGCCAGCAGCTTGACTGCGAACACCGGGGAGCTGTTTTTT. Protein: CASSLTANTGELFF.

CDR3 sequence (DNA): TGCGCCAGCAGCTTGTGGGGCAGGGATTCACCCCTCCACTTT. Its translation is CASSLWGRDSPLHF. The chain combines TRBV5-1 with TRBJ1-6, with D perhaps TRBD1 (5 bases). The CDR3 is 14 residues long. The V gene's germline CDR1 is SGHRS and CDR2 YFSETQ. Between the trimmed V and J ends, which lost 1 base and 8 bases, there was a span of 10 bases.